The 23 T cell receptor beta chains below all came from one sample that was sequenced in a study of T cells in Graves' hyperthyroidism and ophthalmopathy. Regions amplified from RNA transcripts were the TCR beta CDR3 regions. TCR CDR3 underwent first-round RT-PCR with the HTBI primer set. In TCRdb, the multiplex PCR reads were re-called with MiXCR into one record per CDR3 protein. The sample contains fewer than 450,000 distinct CDR3 sequences, over 12% of which appear only once. The sample comprised blood. The source is a man aged 45 to 65 with Graves' ophthalmopathy.

This clonotype was seen only a few times. The V gene is TRBV19, the J gene TRBJ2-5, with 7 bases lining up with TRBD1. The CDR3 has 14 residues. The germline CDR1 and CDR2 sequences are LNHDA and SQIVND (reference sequence). The trim removed 4 bases at V and 5 bases at J, leaving 7 bases unmatched. This CDR3 reads CASSTRQGWETQYF. The CDR3 DNA sequence: TGTGCCAGTAGTACGAGACAGGGTTGGGAGACCCAGTACTTC.

This clonotype was seen many times. The V gene is TRBV18, the J gene TRBJ2-7; D ambiguous. The CDR3 consists of 16 residues. Germline lookup yields CDR1 KGHSH and CDR2 LQKENI. V lost 2 bases and J lost 3, with 17 bases in between. The CDR3 DNA follows: TGTGCCAGCTCACCAACATATTTGGTCTCCTACTACGAGCAGTACTTC. The encoded protein is CASSPTYLVSYYEQYF.

The chain combines TRBV24-1 with TRBJ2-2; D gene ambiguous. This CDR3 contains 14 residues. V lost 6 bases and J 4 bases, leaving 11 bases between the germline ends. Germline CDR1 and CDR2: KGHDR and SFDVKD. The CDR3 reads CATSPVDGTGELFF. Here the CDR3 DNA reads TGTGCCACCAGTCCCGTTGATGGCACCGGGGAGCTGTTTTTT.

This clonotype showed up just once. Since no conserved phenylalanine or tryptophan closes the CDR3, a read error is the likely cause. V and J are TRBV12-3 or TRBV12-4 and TRBJ2-7; D might be TRBD1 (6 bases). Trimming stripped 3 bases from V and 2 bases from J, with 8 bases between. The CDR3 is made up of 13 amino acids. This CDR3 is CASSLKGAYEQYS. CDR3 in DNA: TGTGCCAGCAGTTTGAAGGGGGCCTACGAGCAGTACTCC.

This clonotype occurred a few times. The chain recombines TRBV12-3 or TRBV12-4 with TRBJ1-1; 8 nucleotides match TRBD1. This CDR3 has 11 amino acids. V shed 6 bases, J shed 8 bases, and the junction held 2 bases outside the gene matches. CDR3 bases: TGTGCCAGCAGCCGGACAGGGGAAGCTTTCTTT. Its protein is CASSRTGEAFF.

In its sample, this clonotype was seen many times. The chain joins TRBV10-3 to TRBJ2-3, with TRBD1 as a possible D gene (6 bases). The length of the CDR3 is 16 residues. The V gene's germline CDR1 is ENHRY and CDR2 SYGVKD. The germline V and J ends were trimmed by 2 bases and 0 bases, with 12 bases remaining between them. The CDR3 DNA is TGTGCCATCAGTGAGGGGGGCGGACTTAGCACAGATACGCAGTATTTT. Translating gives CAISEGGGLSTDTQYF.

This clonotype was detected ten times or more. The chain combines TRBV10-3 with TRBJ2-5; D is unresolved. This CDR3 is 14 amino acids long. The V gene lost 0 bases and the J gene lost 3 bases, with 8 bases spanning the gap. The V gene's germline CDR1 is ENHRY and CDR2 SYGVKD. CDR3: CAISESKREETQYF. The CDR3 region has the DNA TGTGCCATCAGTGAGTCGAAAAGGGAAGAGACCCAGTACTTC.

The rearrangement joins TRBV5-1 to TRBJ2-7; a possible D gene is TRBD1 (6 bases). Germline V gives CDR1 SGHRS, CDR2 YFSETQ. The CDR3 has 15 residues. V was pared by 3 bases and J by 0 bases, with 13 bases between. As DNA, the CDR3 is TGCGCCAGCAGCTCTAACCGGGACAACTCCTACGAGCAGTACTTC. It translates to CASSSNRDNSYEQYF.

The CDR3 sequence: CASKPSGGILDTQYF. For the CDR3, the DNA is TGTGCCAGCAAACCCTCGGGGGGTATTCTCGATACGCAGTATTTT. This chain connects TRBV9 to TRBJ2-3, with 7 bases lining up with TRBD2. After removal of 6 bases from V and 6 bases from J, the junction contained 13 bases not matched to a gene. The CDR3 is 15 residues long. Per the germline V gene, CDR1 is SGDLS and CDR2 is YYNGEE.

At least ten counts were recorded for this clonotype. The gene calls are TRBV5-5 and TRBJ2-7; a possible D gene is TRBD2 (6 bases). V lost 2 bases to trimming and J lost 0 bases, with 15 bases between them. The CDR3 covers 16 residues. The germline V gene has CDR1 SGHKS and CDR2 YYEKEE (reference sequence). The CDR3 nucleotides read TGTGCCAGCAGCTTCCGTCCTAGCGCCAGCTCCTACGAGCAGTACTTC. Its translation: CASSFRPSASSYEQYF.

Many counts were recorded for this clonotype. This sequence joins TRBV18 and TRBJ1-1; perhaps TRBD1 as D (5 bases). Germline CDR1 reads KGHSH; CDR2 reads LQKENI. This CDR3 spans 13 amino acids. V was shortened by 4 bases and J by 7 bases, with 13 bases between the two germline ends. Written as DNA, the CDR3 is TGTGCCAGCTCACAAGGTACAGGCCTTGAAGCTTTCTTT. Protein sequence: CASSQGTGLEAFF.

This clonotype was counted at least ten times. The CDR3 region is CASSEPGVDDNEQFF. The CDR3 bases are TGTGCCAGCAGTGAACCGGGGGTAGATGACAATGAGCAGTTCTTC. V and J are TRBV6-1 and TRBJ2-1, with D maybe TRBD2 (6 bases). The CDR3 consists of 15 residues. Per germline, CDR1 MNHNS and CDR2 SASEGT. V dropped 2 bases and J dropped 5 bases, with 13 bases sitting between them.

This clonotype was observed a few times. The chain couples TRBV20-1 to TRBJ1-2; tentative D call: TRBD1 (5 bases). Germline V gene lookup returns CDR1 DFQATT and CDR2 SNEGSKA (reference sequence). The CDR3 length is 15 residues. V shed 3 bases and J shed 5 bases, with 19 bases lying between them. The CDR3 DNA is TGCAGTGCTAGCCCCAGTAATACGGGGGAGTATGGCTACACCTTC. It translates to CSASPSNTGEYGYTF.

This clonotype has a handful of counts. The gene calls are TRBV4-1 and TRBJ2-7; 7 bases align to TRBD1. Losses at the gene ends were 4 bases for V and 1 base for J; bases not matched to a gene: 10. CDR1 is MGHRA, CDR2 YSYEKL, per germline. The length of the CDR3 is 16 residues. The CDR3 protein is CASSPVTGVGSYEQYF. The CDR3 nucleotides are TGCGCCAGCAGCCCGGTCACAGGGGTCGGATCCTACGAGCAGTACTTC.

This clonotype has a count of ten or more. The rearrangement joins TRBV11-2 to TRBJ2-3; no definite D call. The germline V gene encodes CDR1 SGHAT and CDR2 FQNNGV. This CDR3 contains 14 residues. V lost 5 bases and J lost 6, with 15 bases in between. The CDR3 loop reads CASSPVRRPDTQYF. The CDR3 DNA sequence: TGTGCCAGCAGCCCTGTAAGGAGACCCGATACGCAGTATTTT.

There are many counts of this clonotype. This chain links TRBV7-9 with TRBJ2-1; D not certain. The germline V and J ends were trimmed by 5 bases and 5 bases, with 13 bases remaining between them. Germline CDR1 is SEHNR and CDR2 is FQNEAQ (reference sequence). The CDR3 has 14 amino acids. DNA of the CDR3: TGTGCCAGCAGCCCCAGCATTGCGGACAATGAGCAGTTCTTC. Its protein product is CASSPSIADNEQFF. The whole variable domain, remainder taken from reference TRBV7-9 and TRBJ2-1, is DTGVSQNPRHKITKRGQNVTFRCDPISEHNRLYWYRQTLGQGPEFLTYFQNEAQLEKSRLLSDRFSAERPKGSFSTLEIQRTEQGDSAMYLCASSPSIADNEQFFGPGTRLTVL.

This clonotype was counted at least ten times. V gene TRBV11-2 combines with J gene TRBJ1-1, with D possibly matching TRBD1 (5 bases). V was clipped by 3 bases and J by 10 bases, with 9 bases between them. The CDR3 is 11 amino acids. CDR1 is SGHAT, CDR2 FQNNGV, per germline. The CDR3 loop reads CASSFDSIAFF. The CDR3 nucleotides read TGTGCCAGCAGCTTCGACAGTATAGCTTTCTTT.

This clonotype has ten or more counts. The gene calls are TRBV7-6 and TRBJ2-7, with a possible D match to TRBD2 (5 bases). V lost 5 bases and J lost 0, with 11 bases in between. The CDR3 contains 14 residues. Germline CDR1 SGHVS, CDR2 FNYEAQ. DNA for the CDR3: TGTGCCAGCAGCCCCCGGACTGTCTCCTACGAGCAGTACTTC. Translating it yields CASSPRTVSYEQYF.

This clonotype was detected ten times or more. This chain uses TRBV3-1 with TRBJ2-5; D is perhaps TRBD1 (5 bases). Looked up from germline, CDR1 is LGHDT and CDR2 is YNNKEL (reference sequence). V was pared by 2 bases and J by 3 bases, with 13 bases between. This CDR3 is built from 15 residues. DNA of the CDR3: TGTGCCAGCAGCCAACAGCTCAGGGTTGAAGAGACCCAGTACTTC. As protein: CASSQQLRVEETQYF.

The sample holds many counts of this clonotype. The chain recombines TRBV6-1 with TRBJ1-2; D is ambiguous. CDR1 is MNHNS and CDR2 is SASEGT in the germline V gene. The CDR3 extends over 12 amino acids. V was clipped by 5 bases and J by 5 bases, with 9 bases between them. The CDR3 protein is CASSSKTYGYTF. The CDR3 nucleotides read TGTGCCAGCAGTTCAAAAACTTATGGCTACACCTTC.

The chain recombines TRBV27 with TRBJ1-1; TRBD1 matches at 8 bases. J lost 4 bases, V lost 8 bases, and 12 bases had no gene match. This CDR3 region has 15 residues. The germline V gene has CDR1 MNHEY and CDR2 SMNVEV (reference sequence). The CDR3 DNA follows: TGTGCCAGCTTGTGCGGGGACAGGTTTCTCACTGAAGCTTTCTTT. It encodes CASLCGDRFLTEAFF.

This clonotype came up many times. This rearrangement joins TRBV24-1 to TRBJ2-1; 8 nucleotides align to TRBD2. Germline trimming cut 5 bases from V and 3 bases from J; bases unmatched to any gene: 8. There are 16 residues in the CDR3. Per the germline V gene, CDR1 is KGHDR and CDR2 is SFDVKD. Written as DNA, the CDR3 is TGTGCCACCAGTGGTCCGCCCGGGACTAGCTACAATGAGCAGTTCTTC. Translated, it gives CATSGPPGTSYNEQFF.

This clonotype came up many times. V is TRBV20-1 and J is TRBJ2-3, with 8 bases identical to TRBD2. After removal of 3 bases from V and 3 bases from J, the junction contained 11 bases not matched to a gene. The CDR3 covers 16 residues. Germline V lookup: CDR1 DFQATT, CDR2 SNEGSKA (reference sequence). The CDR3 is CSASTMLAGDTDTQYF. The CDR3 DNA reads TGCAGTGCTAGCACTATGCTAGCGGGTGATACAGATACGCAGTATTTT.